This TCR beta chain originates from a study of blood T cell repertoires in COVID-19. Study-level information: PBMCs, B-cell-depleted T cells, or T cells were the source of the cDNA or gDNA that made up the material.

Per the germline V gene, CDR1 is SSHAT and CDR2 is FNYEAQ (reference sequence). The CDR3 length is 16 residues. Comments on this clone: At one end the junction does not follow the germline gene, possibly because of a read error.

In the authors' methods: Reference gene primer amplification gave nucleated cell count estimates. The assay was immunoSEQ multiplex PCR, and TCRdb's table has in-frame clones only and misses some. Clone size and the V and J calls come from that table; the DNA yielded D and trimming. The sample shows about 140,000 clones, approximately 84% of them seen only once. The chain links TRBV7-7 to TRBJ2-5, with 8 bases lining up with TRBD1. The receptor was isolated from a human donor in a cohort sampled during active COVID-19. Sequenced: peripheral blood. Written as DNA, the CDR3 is TGTGCTAGCAGCTCCCAGCCCAGGGGGCTACCGGAGACCCAGTACTTC. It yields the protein CASSSQPRGLPETQYF.